This T cell receptor (beta chain) was observed in a study of cytomegalovirus exposure and HLA in healthy donors. Overall study findings and caveats: The study labeled approximately 150 TCR beta chains cytomegalovirus-associated. CMV antigen specificity was confirmed in vitro for three CMV-associated chains.

At collection, donors were nominally healthy, but unrecorded immune exposures were probable. The V gene lost 2 bases and the J gene lost 0 bases, with 10 bases spanning the gap. CDR1 is MNHEY and CDR2 is SVGAGI in the germline V gene. This CDR3 has 15 amino acids. PCR employed 60 Vbeta and 13 Jbeta primers. TCRdb keeps only in-frame clones here, not all; method: immunoSEQ multiplex PCR. The table includes around 150,000 clones, about 74% detected once. In the case of this clone: The antigen is not known.

This chain joins TRBV6-5 and TRBJ1-2, with a tentative D call TRBD1 (6 bases). The TCR comes from a man aged 35-49 years in good health and CMV-seronegative. The material sequenced was PBMCs. CDR3 DNA sequence: TGTGCCAGCAGTTACGGGGGGGCGTCTAACTATGGCTACACCTTC. The encoded protein is CASSYGGASNYGYTF.